This TCR beta chain was captured in a study of T cell responses to AZD1222 COVID-19 vaccine. About the study: Combined were second doses at about 4 or about 12 weeks.

Broader study findings: Repertoire collection took place solely once the T cell response had peaked. Close to half of spike-specific TCRs reportedly recognize unmutated variant regions. Regions 160-218 and 743-854 held dominance among vaccine-associated CD4 TCRs, which spanned spike.

In its sample, this clone was seen a few times. Its antigen is still unknown. The V end was cut by 6 bases, the J end by 0 bases, with 9 bases between. The CDR3 loop spans 15 amino acids. Germline CDR1 is MDHEN and CDR2 is SYDVKM. Repertoires were generated with immunoSEQ multiplex PCR, while TCRdb's copy carries only in-frame clones and drops some. The table shows some 120,000 clones, with approximately 86% occurring only once. Here the sequenced sample was peripheral blood, taken on day 0 of AZD1222 vaccination. This receptor was taken from an adult in good health. The V and J genes are TRBV28 and TRBJ1-6, with D hard to call. The CDR3 sequence is CASSLGVSYNSPLHF. The CDR3 DNA reads TGTGCCAGCAGCCTCGGGGTCTCCTATAATTCACCCCTCCACTTT.